These 23 T cell receptor beta chains were all obtained from the same sample, sequenced in a study of blood T cell repertoires in COVID-19. Assay: immunoSEQ multiplex PCR; the TCRdb copy retains only in-frame clones and omits some. Here the sample spans about 53,000 clones, about three quarters being singletons. What was sequenced was peripheral blood. Receptor source: a man aged 70 or older with active or convalescent COVID-19.

The chain couples TRBV6-6 to TRBJ2-7, with 9 bases fitting TRBD1. Germline CDR1 and CDR2: MNHNY and SVGAGI (reference sequence). The CDR3 is 13 residues long. The CDR3 DNA follows: TGTGTCACTAGGGGACAGGGCCTAGGCGAGCAGTACTTC. Protein sequence: CVTRGQGLGEQYF.

The chain couples TRBV18 to TRBJ2-3; TRBD2 aligns across 8 bases. The CDR3 is 13 amino acids. The germline V gene encodes CDR1 KGHSH and CDR2 LQKENI. J was trimmed by 5 bases and V by 6 bases; bases with no gene match: 4. CDR3 residues: CASSQLAGDTQYF. The CDR3 DNA reads TGTGCCAGCTCGCAGCTAGCGGGAGATACGCAGTATTTT.

The rearrangement links TRBV5-1 to TRBJ1-1, with D possibly matching TRBD1 (6 bases). Germline assignment: CDR1 SGHRS and CDR2 YFSETQ. This CDR3 has 16 amino acids. Trimming cost V 0 bases and J 0 bases, with 12 bases left between them. CDR3 in DNA: TGCGCCAGCAGCTTGGACAGGGTCAACATGAACACTGAAGCTTTCTTT. It specifies CASSLDRVNMNTEAFF.

The chain is built from TRBV5-5 and TRBJ1-5; D might be TRBD1 (5 bases). The CDR3 has 14 residues. CDR1 and CDR2 from the germline V gene are SGHKS and YYEKEE (reference sequence). The ends were cut back, 1 base at V and 5 bases at J, with 10 bases in the middle. CDR3 residues: CASSLKWGDQPQHF. CDR3 sequence (DNA): TGTGCCAGCAGCTTGAAGTGGGGGGATCAGCCCCAGCATTTT.

This clone showed up just once. The chain uses TRBV30 and TRBJ1-6; 11 bases align to TRBD1. The ends lost 1 base at V and 3 bases at J; junction bases unmatched: 8. The CDR3 consists of 18 residues. Per the germline V gene, CDR1 is GTSNPN and CDR2 is SVGIG (reference sequence). In DNA, the CDR3 is TGTGCCTGGAGTGCGGACAGGGGGCTATGGGTCTATAATTCACCCCTCCACTTT. Its translation: CAWSADRGLWVYNSPLHF.

The CDR3 loop reads CASSSWGGLYEQYF. For the CDR3, the DNA is TGTGCCAGCAGCTCCTGGGGGGGACTCTACGAGCAGTACTTC. This rearrangement joins TRBV7-2 to TRBJ2-7; the match to TRBD2 covers 7 bases. V gave up 4 bases and J gave up 3 bases; unmatched junction bases: 6. Germline V gives CDR1 SGHTA, CDR2 FQGNSA. The CDR3 is 14 residues long. The full variable domain, in which reference TRBV7-2 and TRBJ2-7 provide the parts outside the CDR3, is GAGVSQSPSNKVTEKGKDVELRCDPISGHTALYWYRQSLGQGLEFLIYFQGNSAPDKSGLPSDRFSAERTGGSVSTLTIQRTQQEDSAVYLCASSSWGGLYEQYFGPGTRLTVT.

The chain combines TRBV10-3 with TRBJ1-2; the match to TRBD1 covers 7 bases. The CDR3 length is 12 residues. The junction had 9 bases not matched to a gene; V was cut back by 11 bases and J by 6 bases. CDR1 is ENHRY, CDR2 SYGVKD, per germline. CDR3 in amino acids: CAVQGDRDGYTF. The CDR3 nucleotides are TGTGCCGTTCAGGGTGACAGGGATGGCTACACCTTC.

This rearrangement joins TRBV5-6 to TRBJ1-5, with 7 bases that match TRBD1. Germline CDR1 and CDR2: SGHDT and YYEEEE. J lost 4 bases, V lost 5 bases, and 9 bases had no gene match. The CDR3 consists of 15 residues. The CDR3 coding sequence is TGTGCCAGCAGTCAAACCGGGACAGATAATCAGCCCCAGCATTTT. It is translated as CASSQTGTDNQPQHF.

This rearrangement joins TRBV24-1 to TRBJ2-5, with 9 bases fitting TRBD1. With 5 bases clipped from V and 4 bases from J, the junction kept 7 bases outside the gene matches. The CDR3 spans 15 residues. In germline, CDR1 is KGHDR, CDR2 SFDVKD. The CDR3 sequence is CATSVLQGAGETQYF. Here the CDR3 DNA reads TGTGCCACCAGTGTACTACAGGGGGCGGGAGAGACCCAGTACTTC.

This clone appeared once. V is TRBV2 and J is TRBJ2-5, with D possibly matching TRBD1 (6 bases). The germline gives CDR1 SNHLY, CDR2 FYNNEI. This CDR3 comprises 17 residues. Trimming stripped 6 bases from V and 5 bases from J, with 25 bases between. CDR3 DNA sequence: TGTGCCAGCAGAAAACAGGGCCCTGTTGGGCAGAGGGAGACCCAGTACTTC. It is translated as CASRKQGPVGQRETQYF.

V is TRBV28 and J is TRBJ2-5, with D hard to call. V was clipped by 4 bases and J by 4 bases, with 16 bases between them. Germline CDR1 reads MDHEN; CDR2 reads SYDVKM. This CDR3 comprises 15 residues. CDR3 protein: CASSSPPLSVETQYF. CDR3 sequence (DNA): TGTGCCAGCAGTTCGCCCCCCTTGAGCGTAGAGACCCAGTACTTC.

This chain connects TRBV7-9 to TRBJ1-1, with 7 bases fitting TRBD1. Germline-derived CDR1 and CDR2 are SEHNR and FQNEAQ (reference sequence). This CDR3 is 17 amino acids long. J was trimmed by 0 bases and V by 1 base; bases with no gene match: 8. The CDR3 coding sequence is TGTGCCAGCAGCTTAGGGGGGACAGTTAACATGAACACTGAAGCTTTCTTT. Its translation: CASSLGGTVNMNTEAFF.

This chain uses TRBV19 with TRBJ2-7; weak D call: TRBD2 (5 bases). The CDR3 length is 15 residues. Germline V gives CDR1 LNHDA, CDR2 SQIVND (reference sequence). Trimming took 3 bases from V and 2 from J, leaving 14 bases between them. This CDR3 reads CASSISPRATYEQYF. The CDR3 DNA is TGTGCCAGTAGTATCTCCCCGCGGGCAACCTACGAGCAGTACTTC.

The chain has TRBV5-4 and TRBJ2-1; 8 positions match TRBD2. Germline CDR1 and CDR2: SGHNT and YYREEE (reference sequence). The CDR3 consists of 16 residues. V shed 0 bases, J shed 3 bases, and the junction held 5 bases outside the gene matches. The CDR3 protein is CASSLEVTSDYNEQFF. The DNA for the CDR3 is TGTGCCAGCAGCTTGGAAGTGACTAGCGACTACAATGAGCAGTTCTTC.

The chain links TRBV4-2 to TRBJ2-7; the D gene is possibly TRBD2 (6 bases). Trimming stripped 5 bases from V and 0 bases from J, with 11 bases between. The CDR3 is 14 amino acids. Looked up from germline, CDR1 is LGHNA and CDR2 is YNFKEQ. The CDR3 loop reads CASSLGLSSYEQYF. The CDR3 region has the DNA TGTGCCAGCAGCTTGGGACTCTCCTCCTACGAGCAGTACTTC.

At least ten counts were recorded for this clone. The chain recombines TRBV9 with TRBJ1-2, with D tentatively TRBD1 (5 bases). Per germline, CDR1 SGDLS and CDR2 YYNGEE. This CDR3 contains 15 residues. The V end was cut by 3 bases, the J end by 3 bases, with 15 bases between. The CDR3 region has the DNA TGTGCCAGCAGCGCCCCTGACAGCGATCACTATGGCTACACCTTC. Translated, it gives CASSAPDSDHYGYTF.

This clone was counted only a few times. CDR3 coding DNA: TGTGCCAGCTCACCTGGGGCCAACACTGAAGCTTTCTTT. As protein: CASSPGANTEAFF. The V and J genes are TRBV18 and TRBJ1-1, with D perhaps matching TRBD1 (5 bases). Germline CDR1 reads KGHSH; CDR2 reads LQKENI. The CDR3 has 13 residues. V gave up 3 bases and J gave up 2 bases, with 7 bases separating them.

This clone was picked up a small number of times. The chain links TRBV11-3 to TRBJ2-1; 7 bases line up with TRBD2. CDR1 and CDR2 from the germline V gene are SGHNT and YENEEA. V lost 3 bases, J lost 2 bases, and 4 bases stayed unmatched. The length of the CDR3 is 15 residues. The CDR3 DNA sequence: TGTGCCAGCAGCTTGGAACTAGCGACCTACAATGAGCAGTTCTTC. Encoded protein: CASSLELATYNEQFF. Full variable domain (outside the CDR3, taken from reference TRBV11-3 and TRBJ2-1): EAGVVQSPRYKIIEKKQPVAFWCNPISGHNTLYWYLQNLGQGPELLIRYENEEAVDDSQLPKDRFSAERLKGVDSTLKIQPAELGDSAVYLCASSLELATYNEQFFGPGTRLTVL.

A few counts support this clone. V is TRBV5-1 and J is TRBJ2-7; D not resolved. Germline loops: CDR1 SGHRS, CDR2 YFSETQ. V was pared by 0 bases and J by 4 bases, with 14 bases between. The CDR3 has 15 residues. The CDR3 loop is CASSLAAGPGYEQYF. The CDR3 bases are TGCGCCAGCAGCTTGGCCGCCGGCCCAGGTTACGAGCAGTACTTC.

This chain links TRBV2 with TRBJ1-5, with no clear D. The CDR3 is 13 residues long. From germline, CDR1 is SNHLY and CDR2 FYNNEI. V shed 6 bases and J shed 7 bases, with 13 bases lying between them. DNA for the CDR3: TGTGCCAGCAGCCGGGAAGGAGGACAGCCCCAGCATTTT. This sequence encodes CASSREGGQPQHF.

The V and J genes are TRBV11-3 and TRBJ2-1, with 9 bases that match TRBD2. CDR3 length equals 18 residues. V lost 2 bases and J lost 7; bases outside the gene matches: 15. Germline V gene lookup returns CDR1 SGHNT and CDR2 YENEEA. The CDR3 sequence: CASSLYSLSGGKRNEQFF. CDR3 DNA sequence: TGTGCCAGCAGCTTATATAGTCTAAGCGGGGGGAAAAGGAATGAGCAGTTCTTC.

The chain links TRBV6-6 to TRBJ1-1; D not resolved. The CDR3 totals 13 residues. Germline V gene data show CDR1 as MNHNY and CDR2 as SVGAGI (reference sequence). Trimming shortened V by 5 bases and J by 3 bases, and 10 bases separated the two germline ends. CDR3 residues: CASSLTRDTEAFF. Here the CDR3 DNA reads TGTGCCAGCAGTCTAACGAGGGACACTGAAGCTTTCTTT.

This clone was counted between two and nine times. The J gene is TRBJ2-2, the V gene TRBV25-1, with 10 bases identical to TRBD1. V was pared by 6 bases and J by 7 bases, with 8 bases of the junction left unmatched. CDR3 size: 15 residues. Germline V gene lookup returns CDR1 MGHDK and CDR2 SYGVNS. The CDR3 sequence is CASSARDRGGGELFF. The CDR3 region has the DNA TGTGCCAGCAGCGCTCGGGACAGGGGTGGCGGGGAGCTGTTTTTT.